This T cell receptor beta chain is from a study of CD8 T cells in Susac syndrome. V lost 4 bases and J lost 1, with 5 bases in between. The CDR3 has 12 amino acids. CDR1 and CDR2 from the germline V gene are SGHRS and YFSETQ. With random hexamers, reverse transcription was performed on about 0.45 to 1 ug of RNA. An immunoSEQ multiplex PCR amplified TCR beta CDR3 over 54 Vbeta and 13 Jbeta. TCRdb reprocessed the immunoSEQ multiplex PCR reads with MiXCR, giving one entry per CDR3 protein. The data show 150,000 to 200,000 distinct CDR3 sequences, 75% to 95% seen once. Sequencing was carried out using CD4+ T cells from PBMCs. The chain has TRBV5-1 and TRBJ2-5; D call uncertain. The origin of this receptor is a human donor with Susac syndrome. The CDR3 protein is CASSGGQETQYF. The CDR3 DNA sequence: TGCGCCAGCAGCGGTGGCCAAGAGACCCAGTACTTC. Variable domain in full (rest from reference TRBV5-1 and TRBJ2-5): KAGVTQTPRYLIKTRGQQVTLSCSPISGHRSVSWYQQTPGQGLQFLFEYFSETQRNKGNFPGRFSGRQFSNSRSEMNVSTLELGDSALYLCASSGGQETQYFGPGTRLLVL.